A selection of T cell receptor beta chains follows, all from one sample in a study of T cell repertoires in cytomegalovirus infection. Each CDR3 protein is one row after TCRdb ran MiXCR on the reads. Here the sample spans 100,000 to 150,000 distinct CDR3 sequences, 7% to 9.5% being singletons. Sequencing was performed on PBMCs. The receptors were sampled from a human donor in good health (CMV status not recorded). Some clones in this sample may be carry-over from other donors' samples. Each CDR3 is given with its conserved first and last residue. Fields, in order: J gene, D gene, clone size, V gene, CDR3 protein. D genes are given only for firm matches. Clone size is shown for a subset of rows, as once, few, many or a class of expanded clone.

j_gene: TRBJ2-3; d_gene: TRBD2; abundance: many; v_gene: TRBV20-1; CDR3aa: CSAKPSGDSRDTQYF
j_gene: TRBJ2-7; d_gene: .; abundance: many; v_gene: TRBV6-5; CDR3aa: CASSYSPLQASYDEQYF
j_gene: TRBJ1-5; d_gene: .; abundance: few; v_gene: TRBV19; CDR3aa: CASSISQGGNQPQHF
j_gene: TRBJ1-2; d_gene: .; abundance: .; v_gene: TRBV5-4; CDR3aa: CASSLGQDRGYTF
j_gene: TRBJ2-1; d_gene: .; abundance: .; v_gene: TRBV18; CDR3aa: CASSPRGGAHNEQFF
j_gene: TRBJ2-4; d_gene: .; abundance: many; v_gene: TRBV7-8; CDR3aa: CASSPSPGLNIQYF
j_gene: TRBJ2-1; d_gene: TRBD2; abundance: once; v_gene: TRBV20-1; CDR3aa: CSAPKRGGLNEQFF
j_gene: TRBJ1-3; d_gene: .; abundance: .; v_gene: TRBV6-6; CDR3aa: CASQSGSGNTIYF
j_gene: TRBJ2-7; d_gene: TRBD1; abundance: many; v_gene: TRBV5-8; CDR3aa: CASSLRQGIYEQYF
j_gene: TRBJ2-1; d_gene: .; abundance: many; v_gene: TRBV7-2; CDR3aa: CASSLGSSGTYNEQFF
j_gene: TRBJ2-7; d_gene: TRBD2; abundance: .; v_gene: TRBV3-1; CDR3aa: CASSHEKASGSYEQYF
j_gene: TRBJ1-1; d_gene: TRBD1; abundance: few; v_gene: TRBV6-6; CDR3aa: CASSYHRTGATEAFF
j_gene: TRBJ2-5; d_gene: .; abundance: .; v_gene: TRBV6-5; CDR3aa: CASRPTHRETQYF
j_gene: TRBJ2-1; d_gene: .; abundance: .; v_gene: TRBV19; CDR3aa: CASSDGGGGIYNEQFF
j_gene: TRBJ2-1; d_gene: TRBD2; abundance: many; v_gene: TRBV7-2; CDR3aa: CASRPGRSGGQFF
j_gene: TRBJ2-2; d_gene: .; abundance: many; v_gene: TRBV28; CDR3aa: CASSLRWGGELFF